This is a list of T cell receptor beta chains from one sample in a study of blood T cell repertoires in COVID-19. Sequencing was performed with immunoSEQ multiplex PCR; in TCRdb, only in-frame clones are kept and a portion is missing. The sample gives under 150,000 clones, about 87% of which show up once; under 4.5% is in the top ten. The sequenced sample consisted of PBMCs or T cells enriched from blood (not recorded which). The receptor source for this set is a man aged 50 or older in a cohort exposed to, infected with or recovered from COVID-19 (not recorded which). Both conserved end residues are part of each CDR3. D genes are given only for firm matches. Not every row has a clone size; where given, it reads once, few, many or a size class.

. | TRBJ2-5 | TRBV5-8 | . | CASSLGRGSGETQYF | TGTGCCAGCAGCTTGGGAAGGGGGAGTGGGGAGACCCAGTACTTC
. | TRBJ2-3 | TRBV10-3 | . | CAISGGLKTDTQYF | TGTGCCATCAGTGGGGGCCTTAAAACAGATACGCAGTATTTT
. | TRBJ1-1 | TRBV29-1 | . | CSVWPFTEAFF | TGCAGCGTTTGGCCTTTCACTGAAGCTTTCTTT
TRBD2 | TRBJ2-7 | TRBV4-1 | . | CASSQWAGDSGDEQYF | TGCGCCAGCAGCCAATGGGCGGGGGACTCTGGGGACGAGCAGTACTTC
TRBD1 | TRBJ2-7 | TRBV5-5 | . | CASRLRDRVYEQYF | TGTGCCAGCAGACTCCGGGACAGGGTCTACGAGCAGTACTTC
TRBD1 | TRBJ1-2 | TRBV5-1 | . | CASSSDRGVDGYTF | TGCGCCAGCAGCTCGGACAGGGGGGTGGATGGCTACACCTTC
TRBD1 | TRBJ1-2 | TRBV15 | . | CATSRSRDRVRGYTF | TGTGCCACCAGCAGAAGCCGAGACAGGGTTCGCGGCTACACCTTC
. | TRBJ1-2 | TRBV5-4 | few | CASSFRLPGNYGYTF | TGTGCCAGCAGCTTCCGGTTGCCGGGGAACTATGGCTACACCTTC
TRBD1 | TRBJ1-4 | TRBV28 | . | CASSPRTGINEKLFF | TGTGCCAGCAGTCCCCGGACAGGAATTAATGAAAAACTGTTTTTT
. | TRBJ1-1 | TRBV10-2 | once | CASSESSGLTEAFF | TGCGCCAGCAGTGAGTCGTCCGGACTCACTGAAGCTTTCTTT
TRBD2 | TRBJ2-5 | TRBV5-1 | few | CASSLSLAGGPQETQYF | TGCGCCAGCAGCTTGTCCCTAGCGGGAGGACCGCAAGAGACCCAGTACTTC
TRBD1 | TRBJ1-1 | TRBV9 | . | CASSEEVDRGDNTEAFF | TGTGCCAGCAGCGAGGAGGTCGACAGGGGCGACAACACTGAAGCTTTCTTT
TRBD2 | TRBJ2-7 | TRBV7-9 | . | CASSWLNSGDYEQYF | TGTGCCAGCAGCTGGTTGAATAGCGGGGACTACGAGCAGTACTTC
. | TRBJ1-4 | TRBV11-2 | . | CASSLQGTNEKLFF | TGTGCCAGCAGCTTACAGGGGACTAATGAAAAACTGTTTTTT
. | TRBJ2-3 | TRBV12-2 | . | CASRSKYRGRTDTQYF | TGTGCAAGTCGCTCTAAATACAGGGGGAGGACAGATACGCAGTATTTT
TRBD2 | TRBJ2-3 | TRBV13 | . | CASSLRLAGTDTQYF | TGTGCCAGCAGCCTTCGACTAGCGGGGACAGATACGCAGTATTTT
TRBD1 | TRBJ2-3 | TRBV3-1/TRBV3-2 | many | CASSPAEDRAGDTQYF | TGTGCCAGCAGCCCCGCCGAGGACAGGGCGGGGGATACGCAGTATTTT
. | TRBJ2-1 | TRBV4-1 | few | CASSQGAYNEQFF | TGCGCCAGCAGCCAAGGCGCCTACAATGAGCAGTTCTTC
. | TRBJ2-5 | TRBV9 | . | CASSVASGETQYF | TGTGCCAGCAGCGTAGCGTCGGGAGAGACCCAGTACTTC
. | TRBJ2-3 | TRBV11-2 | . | CASSAGWQGSQYF | TGTGCCAGCAGCGCGGGGTGGCAGGGATCGCAGTATTTT
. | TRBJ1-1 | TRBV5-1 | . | CASSWGERANTEAFF | TGCGCCAGCAGCTGGGGCGAACGGGCGAACACTGAAGCTTTCTTT
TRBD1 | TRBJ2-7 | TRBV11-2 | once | CASSYTGTAYEQYF | TGTGCCAGCAGTTATACCGGGACAGCTTACGAGCAGTACTTC
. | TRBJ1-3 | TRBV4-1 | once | CASSQVARGAGNTIYF | TGCGCCAGCAGCCAAGTGGCCAGGGGCGCTGGAAACACCATATATTTT
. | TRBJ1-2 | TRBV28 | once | CASRQGAPNYGYTF | TGTGCCAGCAGGCAAGGGGCGCCAAACTATGGCTACACCTTC
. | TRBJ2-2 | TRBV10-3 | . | CAISELAGLRGTGELFF | TGTGCCATCAGTGAGTTGGCGGGGCTGCGTGGCACCGGGGAGCTGTTTTTT
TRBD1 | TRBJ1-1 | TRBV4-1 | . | CASSQEGGIGQGAEAFF | TGCGCCAGCAGCCAAGAAGGGGGAATTGGACAGGGGGCTGAAGCTTTCTTT
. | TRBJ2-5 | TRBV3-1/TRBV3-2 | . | CASSQPLAEKTQYF | TGTGCCAGCAGCCAACCACTAGCCGAAAAGACCCAGTACTTC
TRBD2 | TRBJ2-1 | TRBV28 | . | CASQPTSGSGMLRNEQFF | TGTGCCAGCCAACCGACTAGCGGGAGTGGTATGCTACGGAATGAGCAGTTCTTC
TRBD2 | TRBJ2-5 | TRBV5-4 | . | CASSTLFTSGKETQYF | TGTGCCAGCAGCACTCTCTTTACTAGCGGGAAAGAGACCCAGTACTTC
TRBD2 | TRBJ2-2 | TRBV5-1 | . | CASSSTSGRSGGELFF | TGCGCCAGCAGCTCGACTAGCGGGAGGAGTGGCGGGGAGCTGTTTTTT
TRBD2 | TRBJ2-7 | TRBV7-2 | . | CASSHPGLAGMEAYEQYF | TGTGCCAGCAGCCATCCGGGACTAGCGGGAATGGAGGCCTACGAGCAGTACTTC
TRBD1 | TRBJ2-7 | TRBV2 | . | CASKGQGDYEQYF | TGTGCCAGCAAGGGACAGGGGGACTACGAGCAGTACTTC
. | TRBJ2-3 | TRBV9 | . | CASSDSSSRTDTQYF | TGTGCCAGCAGCGACTCCTCGTCCCGCACAGATACGCAGTATTTT
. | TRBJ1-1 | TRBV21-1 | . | CASSKVGRGYTEAFF | TGTGCCAGCAGCAAAGTTGGCAGGGGATACACTGAAGCTTTCTTT
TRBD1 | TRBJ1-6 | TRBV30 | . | CASDDREYNSPLHF | TGTGCCTCGGATGACAGGGAATATAATTCACCCCTCCACTTT
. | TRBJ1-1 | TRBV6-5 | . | CASSIGGGTSEAFF | TGTGCCAGCAGTATTGGCGGGGGGACGAGTGAAGCTTTCTTT
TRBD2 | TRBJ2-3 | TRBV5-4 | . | CASSSGTSGPSTDTQYF | TGTGCCAGCAGCTCCGGGACTAGCGGGCCGAGCACAGATACGCAGTATTTT
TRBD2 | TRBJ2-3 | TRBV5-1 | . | CASSQGGMTDTQYF | TGCGCCAGCAGCCAGGGAGGGATGACAGATACGCAGTATTTT
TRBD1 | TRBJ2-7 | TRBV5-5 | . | CASSPAKGAVYEQYF | TGTGCCAGCAGCCCCGCGAAGGGGGCCGTCTACGAGCAGTACTTC
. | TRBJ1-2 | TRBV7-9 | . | CASSLEQGFGGGYTF | TGTGCCAGCAGCTTAGAGCAGGGGTTCGGAGGCGGCTACACCTTC
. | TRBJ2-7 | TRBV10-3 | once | CAISDLQTSYEQYF | TGTGCCATCAGTGACCTCCAGACTTCCTACGAGCAGTACTTC
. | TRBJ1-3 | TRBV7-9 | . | CASSPQATGNTIYF | TGTGCCAGCAGCCCCCAAGCAACTGGAAACACCATATATTTT
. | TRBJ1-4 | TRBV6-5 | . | CASCRGITNEKLFF | TGTGCCAGCTGTAGGGGGATAACTAATGAAAAACTGTTTTTT
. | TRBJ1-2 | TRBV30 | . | CACRQSYGYTF | TGTGCCTGTAGACAGAGCTATGGCTACACCTTC
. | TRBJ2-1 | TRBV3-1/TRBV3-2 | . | CASAGDISKRDEQFF | TGTGCCAGTGCCGGGGACATCTCCAAAAGGGATGAGCAGTTCTTC
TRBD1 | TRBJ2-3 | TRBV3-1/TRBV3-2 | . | CASSQEGKGAVDTQYF | TGTGCCAGCAGCCAAGAAGGCAAGGGGGCGGTAGATACGCAGTATTTT
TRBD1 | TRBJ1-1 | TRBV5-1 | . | CASSLEQGGRNTEAFF | TGCGCCAGCAGCTTGGAACAGGGGGGGCGGAACACTGAAGCTTTCTTT
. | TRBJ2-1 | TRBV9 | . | CASSPYVSRDNEQFF | TGTGCCAGCAGCCCCTACGTCTCGCGGGATAATGAGCAGTTCTTC
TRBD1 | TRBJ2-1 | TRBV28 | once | CASSFRLTGVNEQFF | TGTGCCAGCAGTTTTCGCCTCACAGGGGTAAATGAGCAGTTCTTC
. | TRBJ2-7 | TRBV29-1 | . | CSVPSRGAGEQYF | TGCAGCGTTCCTTCCAGGGGGGCTGGCGAGCAGTACTTC
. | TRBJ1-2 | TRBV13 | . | CASSLGQNGYTF | TGTGCCAGCAGCTTAGGGCAGAATGGCTACACCTTC
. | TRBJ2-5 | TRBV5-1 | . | CASSSSGGGGETQYF | TGCGCCAGCAGCTCTTCGGGGGGCGGCGGAGAGACCCAGTACTTC
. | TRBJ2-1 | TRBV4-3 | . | CASSVSTGVSYNEQFF | TGCGCCAGCAGCGTCTCTACGGGGGTCTCCTACAATGAGCAGTTCTTC
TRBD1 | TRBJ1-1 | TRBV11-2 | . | CASSARDRGLLNTEAFF | TGTGCCAGCAGCGCCCGGGACAGGGGGCTTTTGAACACTGAAGCTTTCTTT
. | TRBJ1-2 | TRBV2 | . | CASSDRKGGYTF | TGTGCCAGCAGTGACCGCAAGGGGGGCTACACCTTC